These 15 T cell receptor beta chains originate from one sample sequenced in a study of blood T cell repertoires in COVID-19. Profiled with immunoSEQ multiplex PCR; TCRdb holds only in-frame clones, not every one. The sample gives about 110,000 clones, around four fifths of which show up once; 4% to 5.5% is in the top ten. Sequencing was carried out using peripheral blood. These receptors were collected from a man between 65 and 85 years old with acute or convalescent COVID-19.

The CDR3 DNA is TGTGCCAGCAGTTTACGCAGGGATGAAAAACTGTTTTTT. This sequence encodes CASSLRRDEKLFF. The chain carries TRBV27 and TRBJ1-4; D possibly corresponds to TRBD1 (5 bases). Germline V gene sequence: CDR1 MNHEY, CDR2 SMNVEV (reference sequence). The CDR3 is made up of 13 amino acids. Trimming took 2 bases from V and 6 from J, leaving 7 bases between them.

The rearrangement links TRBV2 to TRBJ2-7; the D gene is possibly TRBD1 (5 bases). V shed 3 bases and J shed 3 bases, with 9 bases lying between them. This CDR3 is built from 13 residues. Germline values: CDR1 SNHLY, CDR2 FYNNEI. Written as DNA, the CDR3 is TGTGCCAGCAGTGATGGGGCCCGCTACGAGCAGTACTTC. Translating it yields CASSDGARYEQYF. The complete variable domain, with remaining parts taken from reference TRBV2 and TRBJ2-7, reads EPEVTQTPSHQVTQMGQEVILRCVPISNHLYFYWYRQILGQKVEFLVSFYNNEISEKSEIFDDQFSVERPDGSNFTLKIRSTKLEDSAMYFCASSDGARYEQYFGPGTRLTVT.

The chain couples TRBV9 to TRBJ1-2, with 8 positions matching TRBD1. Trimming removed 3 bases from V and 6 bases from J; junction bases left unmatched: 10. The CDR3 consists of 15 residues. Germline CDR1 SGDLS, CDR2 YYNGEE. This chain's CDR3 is CASSATHQGADGYTF. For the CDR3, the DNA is TGTGCCAGCAGCGCCACACATCAGGGGGCGGATGGCTACACCTTC.

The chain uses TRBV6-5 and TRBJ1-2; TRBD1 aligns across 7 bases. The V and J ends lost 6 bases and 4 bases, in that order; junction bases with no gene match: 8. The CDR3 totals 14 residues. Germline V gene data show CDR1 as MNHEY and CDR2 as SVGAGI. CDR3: CASSTGTVIYGYTF. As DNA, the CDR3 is TGTGCCAGCAGCACCGGGACAGTGATCTATGGCTACACCTTC.

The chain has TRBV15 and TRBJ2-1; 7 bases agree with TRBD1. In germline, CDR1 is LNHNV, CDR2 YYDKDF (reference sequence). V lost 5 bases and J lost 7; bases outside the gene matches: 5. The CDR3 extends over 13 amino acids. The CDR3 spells CATSEGALNEQFF. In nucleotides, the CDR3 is TGTGCCACCAGCGAGGGGGCTCTAAATGAGCAGTTCTTC.

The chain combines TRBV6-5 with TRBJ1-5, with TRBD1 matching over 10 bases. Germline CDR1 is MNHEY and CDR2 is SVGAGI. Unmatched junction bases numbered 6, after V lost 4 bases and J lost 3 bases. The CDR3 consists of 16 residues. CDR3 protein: CASSSTGTGVNQPQHF. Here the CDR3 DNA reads TGTGCCAGCAGTTCCACCGGGACAGGGGTCAATCAGCCCCAGCATTTT.

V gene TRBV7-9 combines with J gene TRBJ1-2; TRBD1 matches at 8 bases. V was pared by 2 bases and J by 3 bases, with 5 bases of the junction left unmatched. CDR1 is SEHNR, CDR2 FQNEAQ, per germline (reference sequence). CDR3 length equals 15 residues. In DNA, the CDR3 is TGTGCCAGCAGCTTACAGGGGGCGCACGACTATGGCTACACCTTC. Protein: CASSLQGAHDYGYTF.

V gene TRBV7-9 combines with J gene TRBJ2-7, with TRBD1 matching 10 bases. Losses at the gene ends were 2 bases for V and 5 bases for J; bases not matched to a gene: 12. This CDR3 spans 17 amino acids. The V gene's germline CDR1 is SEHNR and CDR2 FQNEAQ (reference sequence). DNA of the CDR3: TGTGCCAGCAGCTTAAGGGGGTCCGGGACAGGGGTGGACGAGCAGTACTTC. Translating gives CASSLRGSGTGVDEQYF.

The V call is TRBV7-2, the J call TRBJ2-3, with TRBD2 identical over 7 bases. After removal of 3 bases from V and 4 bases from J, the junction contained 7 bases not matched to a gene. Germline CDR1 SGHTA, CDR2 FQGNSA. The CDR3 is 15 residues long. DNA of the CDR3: TGTGCCAGCAGCTTCGGCGGACTAGAAGCAGATACGCAGTATTTT. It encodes CASSFGGLEADTQYF.

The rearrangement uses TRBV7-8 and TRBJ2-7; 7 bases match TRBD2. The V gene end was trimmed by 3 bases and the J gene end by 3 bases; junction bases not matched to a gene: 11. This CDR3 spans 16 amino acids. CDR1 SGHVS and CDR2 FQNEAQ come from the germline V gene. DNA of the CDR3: TGTGCCAGCAGCTTTCGCGGGGGATCTTCCCACTACGAGCAGTACTTC. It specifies CASSFRGGSSHYEQYF.

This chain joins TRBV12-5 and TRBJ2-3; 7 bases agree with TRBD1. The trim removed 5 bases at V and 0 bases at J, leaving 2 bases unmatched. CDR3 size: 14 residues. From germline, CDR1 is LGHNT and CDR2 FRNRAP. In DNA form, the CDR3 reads TGTGCTAGTGGTCCGGGACAGAGCACAGATACGCAGTATTTT. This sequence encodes CASGPGQSTDTQYF.

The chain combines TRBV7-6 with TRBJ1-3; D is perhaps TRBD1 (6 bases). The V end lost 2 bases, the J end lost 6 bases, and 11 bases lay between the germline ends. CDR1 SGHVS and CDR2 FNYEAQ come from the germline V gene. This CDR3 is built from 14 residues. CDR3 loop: CASSLRAGENTIYF. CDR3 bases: TGTGCCAGCAGCTTACGGGCAGGGGAAAACACCATATATTTT. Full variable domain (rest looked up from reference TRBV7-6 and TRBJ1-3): GAGVSQSPRYKVTKRGQDVALRCDPISGHVSLYWYRQALGQGPEFLTYFNYEAQQDKSGLPNDRFSAERPEGSISTLTIQRTEQRDSAMYRCASSLRAGENTIYFGEGSWLTVV.

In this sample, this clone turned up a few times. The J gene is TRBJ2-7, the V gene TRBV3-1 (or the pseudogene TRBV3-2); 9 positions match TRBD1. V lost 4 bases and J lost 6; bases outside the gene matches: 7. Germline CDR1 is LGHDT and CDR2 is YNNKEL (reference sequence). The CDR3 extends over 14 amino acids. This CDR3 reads CASSLRTGEGEQYF. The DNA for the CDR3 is TGTGCCAGCAGCCTGAGGACAGGGGAAGGCGAGCAGTACTTC.

The CDR3 DNA follows: TGTGCCAGCAGCTTCCAGGGAGGGGGGGATGAAAAACTGTTTTTT. The encoded protein is CASSFQGGGDEKLFF. The V gene is TRBV7-2, the J gene TRBJ1-4; a possible D gene is TRBD1 (6 bases). Germline CDR1 is SGHTA and CDR2 is FQGNSA. V lost 3 bases and J 6 bases, leaving 14 bases between the germline ends. The CDR3 contains 15 residues. Looking up the rest from reference TRBV7-2 and TRBJ1-4 gives the full variable domain: GAGVSQSPSNKVTEKGKDVELRCDPISGHTALYWYRQSLGQGLEFLIYFQGNSAPDKSGLPSDRFSAERTGGSVSTLTIQRTQQEDSAVYLCASSFQGGGDEKLFFGSGTQLSVL.

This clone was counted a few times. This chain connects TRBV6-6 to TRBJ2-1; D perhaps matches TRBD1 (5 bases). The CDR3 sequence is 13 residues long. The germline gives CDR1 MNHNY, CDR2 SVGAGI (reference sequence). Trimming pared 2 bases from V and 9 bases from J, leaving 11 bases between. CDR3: CASSYGRGREQFF. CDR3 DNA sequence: TGTGCCAGCAGTTACGGAAGGGGTCGTGAGCAGTTCTTC.